This T cell receptor beta chain stems from a study of T cells in Graves' hyperthyroidism and ophthalmopathy (dated by TCRdb to the late 2010s). Broadly, across the study: Peripheral blood samples were taken at initial diagnosis, before any treatment was given. TCR V-J signatures able to tell the groups apart were searched for in a discovery cohort of 90 to 100 patients, of whom about 40 had Graves' ophthalmopathy and about 60 had stable Graves' hyperthyroidism. Prospective prediction of ophthalmopathy was tested in an independent validation cohort consisting of some 20 hyperthyroidism patients and around 16 patients who later progressed to ophthalmopathy. The 100 discovery patients were divided at random into training and test sets in a 7:3 ratio. In addition, the study compared T-cell repertoires in thyroid tissue and in blood from five or six Graves' hyperthyroidism patients. After blood sampling, hyperthyroidism patients were treated with methimazole at a starting dose of 30 mg daily, and ophthalmopathy patients were treated with high-dose intravenous methylprednisolone. According to the paper, TCR Vbeta CDR3 sequencing was carried out on 135 peripheral blood samples, which came from approximately 41 ophthalmopathy, approximately 72 hyperthyroidism and roughly 17 progressor patients. Broader findings and caveats from the paper: Sample size was not statistically predetermined, and investigators were not blinded to group allocation. Blood samples also contained most of the expanded thyroid clonotypes (frequency above 0.001), which suggests that blood repertoires may reflect thyroid immune responses. In cross-validation, a model built on a 13 V-J signature told ophthalmopathy apart from stable hyperthyroidism with approximately 90% sensitivity and about 81% specificity, and in testing the same model reached 80%/75%. In validation, the model predicted progression to ophthalmopathy a median of 6.5 months before onset, with over 60% sensitivity and roughly 73% specificity.

Graves' hyperthyroidism was defined as stable when no progression to ophthalmopathy occurred over 18 months of follow-up. Hyperthyroidism patients were newly diagnosed, had a disease duration of under 2 months, and were aged 18 to 65 years. The study excluded patients with uncontrolled infections, other autoimmune diseases, pregnancy or lactation. Diagnoses relied on clinical symptoms, serum thyroxine and TRAb, thyroid ultrasound and orbital computed tomography. PBMCs were isolated from about 9.1 ml of fresh peripheral blood by Ficoll-Paque density gradient centrifugation. Total RNA was extracted with Trizol reagent, and quality was checked on an Agilent 2100 Bioanalyzer. Amplification of TCR beta CDR3 regions was carried out from RNA transcripts. A first-round RT-PCR of the TCR CDR3 used the HTBI primer set with the Qiagen OneStep RT-PCR kit. Libraries were constructed in a second round of multiplex PCR, after which size selection and purification were carried out. Sequencing of the libraries was done on an Illumina HiSeq2000 using paired-end 100 bp reads. Turning to the authors' computational methods: Raw data were processed with SOAPnuke, discarding reads with adapters, uncalled bases, mean Phred below 15, or no exact constant-primer or identifier match. COPE v1.2.5 was used to merge high-quality paired reads, and clonotypes were defined as unique nucleotide sequences. MiTCR v1.1 was used to align clonotypes to the IMGT TRBV, TRBD and TRBJ reference segments. Analysis was restricted to V-J combinations with a frequency above 0.0001, which covered roughly 99% of repertoires. The TCS score was defined as F50 (clonal expansion) divided by E x V (chaos), with BLOSUM62-based TCRdist calculated between CDR3 peptides within each V-J. Welch's t-statistics and random forest reduced roughly 540 V-J features to 13, which were used in a naive Bayes classifier (R e1071). The raw public reads went through TCRdb reprocessing: fastp at Q25, MiXCR clone calling, in-frame beta chains kept. Rows are unified per CDR3 protein, each entry keeping the most common DNA and genes. Here the V and J calls rest on TCRdb's processing, not on the authors' analysis. The sample table contains roughly 200,000 distinct CDR3 sequences; only one count was recorded for about 16% of them. The ten largest account for about 41% of the sample.

The CDR3 sequence holds 16 residues, the cysteine and phenylalanine included. The entry retains the CDR3 DNA only, 48 bases that are in frame from base 1. The germline V gene specifies SGHRS as CDR1 and YFSETQ as CDR2. The V end gives up 0 bases and the J end 7 bases, leaving 8 bases in the junction not matched to a gene. Concerning this clonotype: Its antigen remains undetermined. Nothing much larger sits one base from this clone, and base qualities are not available.

The source material was blood. The sequence was collected from a middle-aged man with Graves' hyperthyroidism. The rearranged chain carries TRBV5-1 and TRBJ1-4, with TRBD1 identical over 8 junction bases. The DNA reads TGCGCCAGCAGCTTGGCCGGCAGGGGGCTTTTTGAAAAACTGTTTTTT. This is translated as CASSLAGRGLFEKLFF.